This T cell receptor beta chain is from a study of T-cell memory formation after mild COVID-19. Study background: TCR clusters were mostly confined to one donor each. Study-level points and caveats: Pre-infection memory harbored some responding clones, suggesting cross-reactive memory joined. Day 15 to 85 contracting clones showed balanced CD4/CD8; day 15 to 37 expanders favored CD4+.

Using its own MiXCR run on the 5' RACE reads, TCRdb lists one record per CDR3 protein. The sample lists about 560,000 distinct CDR3 sequences; approximately 15% were seen once. The germline V gene has CDR1 SGHNT and CDR2 YYREEE (reference sequence). This CDR3 region has 15 residues. V was clipped by 3 bases and J by 4 bases; unmatched bases: 6. In this sample, this clonotype turned up many times. What it binds is not known. This receptor was identified in an adult woman who had mild COVID-19 (a few samples of this study predate the infection). Cell type and time point are not known. Sequenced material: PBMCs or a T cell subset sorted from them (not recorded which). The genes are TRBV5-4 and TRBJ2-3; 9 nucleotides align to TRBD2. CDR3 coding DNA: TGTGCCAGCAGCTCTAGCGGGACAAGGGCAGATACGCAGTATTTT. It encodes CASSSSGTRADTQYF. Based on the CDR3 plus reference TRBV5-4 and TRBJ2-3, the full variable domain is ETGVTQSPTHLIKTRGQQVTLRCSSQSGHNTVSWYQQALGQGPQFIFQYYREEENGRGNFPPRFSGLQFPNYSSELNVNALELDDSALYLCASSSSGTRADTQYFGPGTRLTVL.